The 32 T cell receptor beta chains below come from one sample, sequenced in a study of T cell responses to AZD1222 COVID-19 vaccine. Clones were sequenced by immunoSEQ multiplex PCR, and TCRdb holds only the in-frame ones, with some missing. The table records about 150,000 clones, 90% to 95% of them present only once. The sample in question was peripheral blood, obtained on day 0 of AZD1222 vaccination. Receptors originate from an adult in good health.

For the CDR3, the DNA is TGTGCCATCAGTGAGGTGACAGGGACTGAAGCTTTCTTT. Translating it yields CAISEVTGTEAFF. The chain has TRBV10-3 and TRBJ1-1, with 7 bases lining up with TRBD1. This CDR3 has 13 amino acids. J lost 5 bases, V lost 2 bases, and 2 bases had no gene match. Germline CDR1 is ENHRY and CDR2 is SYGVKD.

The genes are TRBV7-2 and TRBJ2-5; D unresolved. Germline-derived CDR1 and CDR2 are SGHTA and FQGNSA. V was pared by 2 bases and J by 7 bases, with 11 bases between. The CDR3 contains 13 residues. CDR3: CASSLPPVATQYF. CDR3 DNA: TGTGCCAGCAGCTTACCCCCCGTCGCGACCCAGTACTTC.

The CDR3 coding sequence is TGTGCCAGTAGTTCAACCGGGACATCCTCTCTCTCCTATAATTCACCCCTCCACTTT. This translates into CASSSTGTSSLSYNSPLHF. The rearrangement uses TRBV19 and TRBJ1-6; D possibly corresponds to TRBD1 (6 bases). Germline CDR1 and CDR2: LNHDA and SQIVND (reference sequence). V gave up 5 bases and J gave up 0 bases, with 20 bases separating them. The CDR3 sequence is 19 residues long.

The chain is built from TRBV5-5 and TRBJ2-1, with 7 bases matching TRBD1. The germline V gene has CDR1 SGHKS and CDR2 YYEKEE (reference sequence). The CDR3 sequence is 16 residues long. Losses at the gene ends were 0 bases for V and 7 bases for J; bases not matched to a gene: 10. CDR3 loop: CASSLVGQGVINEQFF. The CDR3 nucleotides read TGTGCCAGCAGCTTGGTAGGGCAGGGGGTTATAAATGAGCAGTTCTTC.

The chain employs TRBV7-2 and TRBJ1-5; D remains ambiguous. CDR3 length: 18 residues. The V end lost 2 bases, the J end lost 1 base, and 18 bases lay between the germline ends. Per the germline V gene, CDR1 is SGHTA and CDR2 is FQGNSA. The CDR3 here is CASSLMAGAVYSNQPQHF. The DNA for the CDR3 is TGTGCCAGCAGCTTAATGGCAGGAGCGGTATACAGCAATCAGCCCCAGCATTTT.

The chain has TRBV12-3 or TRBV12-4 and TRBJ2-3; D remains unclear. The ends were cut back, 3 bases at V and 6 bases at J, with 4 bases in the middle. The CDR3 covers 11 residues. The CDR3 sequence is CASSFHDTQYF. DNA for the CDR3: TGTGCCAGCAGTTTTCATGATACGCAGTATTTT.

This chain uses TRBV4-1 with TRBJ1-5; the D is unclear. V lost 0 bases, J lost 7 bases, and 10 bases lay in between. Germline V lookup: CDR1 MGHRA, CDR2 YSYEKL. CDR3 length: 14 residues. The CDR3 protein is CASSQERSRQPQHF. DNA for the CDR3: TGCGCCAGCAGCCAAGAACGTAGTCGACAGCCCCAGCATTTT.

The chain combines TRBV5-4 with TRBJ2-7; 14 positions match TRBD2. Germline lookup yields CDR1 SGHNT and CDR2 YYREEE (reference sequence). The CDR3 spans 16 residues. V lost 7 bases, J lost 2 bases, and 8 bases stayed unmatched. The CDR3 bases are TGTGCCAGCCGGAGACTAGCGGGGGGGGTCGCCTACGAGCAGTACGTC. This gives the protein CASRRLAGGVAYEQYV.

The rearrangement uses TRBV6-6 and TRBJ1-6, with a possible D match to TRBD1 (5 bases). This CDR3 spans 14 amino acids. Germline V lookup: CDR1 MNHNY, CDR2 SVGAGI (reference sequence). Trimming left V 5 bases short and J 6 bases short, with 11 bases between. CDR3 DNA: TGTGCCAGCAGTGGCCGACAGAGTAATTCACCCCTCCACTTT. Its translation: CASSGRQSNSPLHF.

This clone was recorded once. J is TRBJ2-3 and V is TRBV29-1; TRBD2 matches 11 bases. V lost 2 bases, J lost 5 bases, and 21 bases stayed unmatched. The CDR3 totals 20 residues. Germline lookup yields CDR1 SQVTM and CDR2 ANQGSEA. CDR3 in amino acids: CSVETSGGPFRGGRIDTQYF. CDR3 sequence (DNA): TGCAGCGTTGAAACTAGCGGGGGCCCATTCAGGGGGGGCCGGATAGATACGCAGTATTTT.

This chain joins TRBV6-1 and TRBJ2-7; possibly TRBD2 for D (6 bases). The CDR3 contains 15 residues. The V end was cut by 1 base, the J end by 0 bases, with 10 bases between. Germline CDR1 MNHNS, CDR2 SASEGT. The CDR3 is CASSEDGGSSYEQYV. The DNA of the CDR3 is TGTGCCAGCAGTGAAGACGGGGGAAGCTCCTACGAGCAGTACGTC.

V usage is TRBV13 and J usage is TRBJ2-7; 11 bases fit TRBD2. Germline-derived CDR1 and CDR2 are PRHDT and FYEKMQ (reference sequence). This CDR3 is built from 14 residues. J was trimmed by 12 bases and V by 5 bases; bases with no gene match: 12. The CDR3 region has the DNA TGTGCCAGCAGCGCTTCTCTAGCGGGGGGCATGGCGTACGTC. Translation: CASSASLAGGMAYV.

The CDR3 nucleotides are TGCAGTGCTAGTAGTCTGAACACTGAAGCTTTCTTT. Translated: CSASSLNTEAFF. The chain employs TRBV20-1 and TRBJ1-1, with D hard to call. The CDR3 length is 12 residues. CDR1 and CDR2 (germline): DFQATT, SNEGSKA (reference sequence). V shed 3 bases and J shed 0 bases, with 5 bases lying between them.

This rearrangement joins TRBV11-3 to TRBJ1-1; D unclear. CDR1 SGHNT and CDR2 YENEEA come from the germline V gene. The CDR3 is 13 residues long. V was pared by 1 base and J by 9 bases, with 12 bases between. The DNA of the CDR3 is TGTGCCAGCAGCTTAGGCGGGCACATGAAAGCTTTCTTT. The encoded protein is CASSLGGHMKAFF.

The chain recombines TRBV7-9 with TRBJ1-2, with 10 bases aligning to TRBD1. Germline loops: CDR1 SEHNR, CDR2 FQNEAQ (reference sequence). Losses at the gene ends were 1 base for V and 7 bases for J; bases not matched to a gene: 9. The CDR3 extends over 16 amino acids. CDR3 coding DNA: TGTGCCAGCAGCTTAGAATTTTCGGGACAGGGGATTGGCTACACCTTC. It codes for CASSLEFSGQGIGYTF.

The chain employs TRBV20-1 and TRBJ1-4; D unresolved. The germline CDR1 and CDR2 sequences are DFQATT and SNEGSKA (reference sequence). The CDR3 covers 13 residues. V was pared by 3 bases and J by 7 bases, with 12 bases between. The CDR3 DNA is TGCAGTGCTAGTCAAGGGAGATTTGAAAAACTGTTTTTT. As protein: CSASQGRFEKLFF.

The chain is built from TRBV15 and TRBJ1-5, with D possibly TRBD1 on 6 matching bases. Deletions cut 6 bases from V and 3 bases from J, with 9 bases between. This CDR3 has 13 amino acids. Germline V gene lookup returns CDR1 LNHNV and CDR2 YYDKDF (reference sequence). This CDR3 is CATSDRFNQPQHF. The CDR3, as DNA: TGTGCCACCAGTGACAGGTTCAATCAGCCCCAGCATTTT.

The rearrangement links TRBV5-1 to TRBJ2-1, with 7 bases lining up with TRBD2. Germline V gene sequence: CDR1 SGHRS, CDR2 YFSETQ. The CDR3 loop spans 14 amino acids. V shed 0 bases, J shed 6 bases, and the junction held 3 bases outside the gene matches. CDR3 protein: CASSLAPGGNEQFF. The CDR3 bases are TGCGCCAGCAGCTTGGCCCCGGGAGGCAATGAGCAGTTCTTC.

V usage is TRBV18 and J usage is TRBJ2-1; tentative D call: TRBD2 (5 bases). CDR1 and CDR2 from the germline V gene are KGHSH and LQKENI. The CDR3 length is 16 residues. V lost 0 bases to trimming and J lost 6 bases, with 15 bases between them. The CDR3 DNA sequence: TGTGCCAGCTCACCACCGGATGGCCAAGAGGGCAATGAGCAGTTCTTC. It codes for CASSPPDGQEGNEQFF.

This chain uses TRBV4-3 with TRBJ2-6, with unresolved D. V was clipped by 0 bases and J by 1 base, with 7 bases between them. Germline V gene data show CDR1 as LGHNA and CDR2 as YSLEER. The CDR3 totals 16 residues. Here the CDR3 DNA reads TGCGCCAGCAGCCAAGATCGTGCGTCTGGGGCCAACGTCCTGACTTTC. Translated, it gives CASSQDRASGANVLTF.

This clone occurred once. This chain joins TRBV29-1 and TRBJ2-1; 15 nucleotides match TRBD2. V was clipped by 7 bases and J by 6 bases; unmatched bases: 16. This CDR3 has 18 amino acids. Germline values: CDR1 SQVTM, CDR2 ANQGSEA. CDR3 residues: CSGNRGVWTSGRGNEQFF. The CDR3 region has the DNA TGCAGCGGGAACAGGGGGGTGTGGACTAGCGGGAGGGGCAATGAGCAGTTCTTC.

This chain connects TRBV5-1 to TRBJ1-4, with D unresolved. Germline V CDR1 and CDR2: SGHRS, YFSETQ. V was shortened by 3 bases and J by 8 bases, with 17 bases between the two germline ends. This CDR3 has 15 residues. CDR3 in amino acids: CASSSIWPSEEKLFF. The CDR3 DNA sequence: TGCGCCAGCAGCTCGATTTGGCCTTCCGAGGAAAAACTGTTTTTT.

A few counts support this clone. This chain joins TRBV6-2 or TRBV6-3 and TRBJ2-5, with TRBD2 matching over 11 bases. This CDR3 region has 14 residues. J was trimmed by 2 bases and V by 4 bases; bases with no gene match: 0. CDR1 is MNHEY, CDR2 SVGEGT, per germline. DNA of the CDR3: TGTGCCAGCAGTTTAGCGGGAGGGCAAGAGACCCAGTACTTC. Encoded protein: CASSLAGGQETQYF.

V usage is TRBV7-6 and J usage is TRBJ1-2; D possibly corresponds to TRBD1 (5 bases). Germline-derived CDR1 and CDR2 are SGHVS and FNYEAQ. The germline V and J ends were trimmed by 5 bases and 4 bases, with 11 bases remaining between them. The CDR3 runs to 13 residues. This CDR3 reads CASSAGTGYGYTF. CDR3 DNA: TGTGCCAGCAGCGCCGGGACGGGCTATGGCTACACCTTC.

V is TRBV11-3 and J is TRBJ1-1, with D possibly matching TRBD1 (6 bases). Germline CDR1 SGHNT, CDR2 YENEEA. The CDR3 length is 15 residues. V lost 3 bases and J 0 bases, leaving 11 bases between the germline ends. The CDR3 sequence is CASSFGGRLNTEAFF. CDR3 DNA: TGTGCCAGCAGCTTTGGGGGCCGCTTGAACACTGAAGCTTTCTTT.

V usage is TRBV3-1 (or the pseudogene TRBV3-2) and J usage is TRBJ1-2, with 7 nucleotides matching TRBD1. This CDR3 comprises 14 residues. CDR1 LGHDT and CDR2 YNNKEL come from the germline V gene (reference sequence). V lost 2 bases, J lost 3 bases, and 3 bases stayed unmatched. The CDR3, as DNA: TGTGCCAGCAGCCAACAGGGGGTGGACTATGGCTACACCTTC. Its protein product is CASSQQGVDYGYTF.

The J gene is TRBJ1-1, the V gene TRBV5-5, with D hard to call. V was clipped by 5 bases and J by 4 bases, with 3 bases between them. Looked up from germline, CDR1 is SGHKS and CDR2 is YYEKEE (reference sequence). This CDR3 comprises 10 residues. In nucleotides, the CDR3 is TGTGCCAGCAGGGGCACTGAAGCTTTCTTT. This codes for CASRGTEAFF.

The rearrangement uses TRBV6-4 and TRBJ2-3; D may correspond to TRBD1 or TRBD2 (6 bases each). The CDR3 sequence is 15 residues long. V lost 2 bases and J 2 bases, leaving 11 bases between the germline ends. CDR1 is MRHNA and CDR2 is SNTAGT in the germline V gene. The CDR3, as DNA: TGTGCCAGCAGTGACAGGGGGGAGTCCACAGATACGCAGTATTTT. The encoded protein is CASSDRGESTDTQYF.

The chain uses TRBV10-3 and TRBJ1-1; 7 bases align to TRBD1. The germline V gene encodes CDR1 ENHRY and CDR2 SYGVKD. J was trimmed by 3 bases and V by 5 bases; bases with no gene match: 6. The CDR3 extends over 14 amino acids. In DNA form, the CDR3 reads TGTGCCATCAGTTCCCTTGGGACAGACACTGAAGCTTTCTTT. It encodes CAISSLGTDTEAFF.

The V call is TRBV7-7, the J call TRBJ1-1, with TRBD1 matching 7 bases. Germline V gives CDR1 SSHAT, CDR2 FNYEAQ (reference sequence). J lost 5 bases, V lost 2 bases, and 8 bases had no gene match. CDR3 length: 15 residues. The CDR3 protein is CASSLTQGGETEAFF. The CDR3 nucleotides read TGTGCCAGCAGCTTAACGCAGGGGGGAGAAACTGAAGCTTTCTTT. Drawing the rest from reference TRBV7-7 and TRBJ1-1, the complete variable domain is GAGVSQSPRYKVTKRGQDVTLRCDPISSHATLYWYQQALGQGPEFLTYFNYEAQPDKSGLPSDRFSAERPEGSISTLTIQRTEQRDSAMYRCASSLTQGGETEAFFGQGTRLTVV.

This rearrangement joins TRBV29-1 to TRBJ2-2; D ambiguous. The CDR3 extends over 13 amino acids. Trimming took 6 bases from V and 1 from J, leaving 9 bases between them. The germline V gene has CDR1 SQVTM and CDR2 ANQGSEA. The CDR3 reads CSVLPLNTGELFF. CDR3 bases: TGCAGCGTCCTGCCACTGAACACCGGGGAGCTGTTTTTT.

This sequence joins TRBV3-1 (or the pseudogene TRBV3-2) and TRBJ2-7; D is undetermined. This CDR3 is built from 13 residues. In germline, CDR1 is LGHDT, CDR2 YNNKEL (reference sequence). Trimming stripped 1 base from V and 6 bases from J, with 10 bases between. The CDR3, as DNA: TGTGCCAGCAGCCAAGGAGTCCGCGCCGAGCAGTACGTC. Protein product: CASSQGVRAEQYV.